This T cell receptor (beta chain) was sequenced for a study of cytomegalovirus exposure and HLA in healthy donors (dated by TCRdb to about 2017). The study in broad terms: An earlier analysis of several hundred of the donors reported approximately 300 Gb of sequence data and 117 million unique TCR beta sequences obtained from around 190 million T cells. Every discovery cohort repertoire had been produced on one sequencing platform. In a later analysis, previously published TCR beta repertoires from 666 donors were re-analyzed and high-resolution HLA genotyping was added so that TCR occurrence patterns could be studied. In the later analysis, no new phenotypic data were used to find candidate immune exposures; instead, reliance was placed on TCR beta sequences and their occurrence across donors. The study combined high-throughput TCR immunosequencing, statistical association of individual TCRs with disease status, and machine learning to predict cytomegalovirus infection status. Besides the first cohort of 666 subjects, a separate validation cohort made up of about 120 different subjects was used. Among 300 to 500 genotyped donors of the cohort, an average of around 250,000 unique TCR beta nucleotide sequences was sequenced per donor, of which roughly 17% were non-productive. Alongside the repertoire data, information on donor age, sex, ethnicity and CMV serostatus was compiled. The aim of the study was to test whether cataloging public T cell receptors could identify signatures of past pathogen exposure. About five DR-DQ haplotypes were handled as single units for association and clustering because linkage in the cohort was strong. An early release that covered more than 550 HLA-typed donors contained approximately 300 gigabases of sequencing data and some 87 million unique TCR sequences. Class I and class II HLA loci were covered by the typing at four-digit resolution. Of the 398 genotyped donors, 81% were placed in the genetic ancestry cluster associated with self-reported Caucasian donors. The number of typed donors differed by locus: about 629-630 for A, B, C, DRB1 and DQB1; approximately 520 for DQA1; 606 for DPA1; and about 450 for DPB1. To decide whether each TCR beta V gene segment behaved as functional or pseudogenic, an earlier analysis of some 580 of the donors relied on high-throughput TCR beta sequencing. A later genetic analysis used genome-wide SNP genotypes for about three fifths of the 666 donors, treating that subset as a discovery cohort. The study profiled the T cell repertoires of 500 to 800 subjects by immunosequencing and related them to cytomegalovirus serostatus. What the work shows at the level of the full study, not this receptor alone: Because counts were too low, seventeen rarely observed V segments, including chromosome 9 orphons, were excluded from the earlier analysis of about 500 of the donors. A further reported finding was that TCR beta sequences accurately predicted the HLA-A and HLA-B alleles for most subjects in the first cohort. The presence/absence analyses assumed that sequencing depth was roughly uniform across donors, and that assumption may not be true. The study gave a list of about 160 TCR beta chains associated with cytomegalovirus. Some IMGT-functional V segments, including TRBV6-2 and TRBV6-3, could not be told apart with the 87-base-pair reads, so those segments were excluded. A later analysis found that TCR association rates varied across HLA loci, with DRB1 alleles showing the most associated TCRs and HLA-C alleles the fewest. Only TCR beta chains were sequenced in this cohort, and the absence of alpha or paired-chain data limited detectable features. In both the original and validation cohorts, the classifier was reported to diagnose cytomegalovirus status with high specificity and sensitivity. Several of the top co-occurrence clusters appeared to be linked to parvovirus B19, influenza, CMV and Epstein-Barr virus, according to a later analysis. Correlated functional status among segregating V segments might be attributable to linkage disequilibrium, but an unknown experimental factor could not be ruled out. In vitro tests confirmed that a few of the cytomegalovirus-associated TCR beta chains recognize cytomegalovirus antigens. According to a later genetic analysis, donors in an Asian-associated ancestry cluster had fewer N-insertions in productive TCRs than the approximately 690-donor mean. For the cohort, immune exposure information was limited to CMV serostatus. A later analysis found that HLA-associated TCR beta chains were more clonally expanded and had lower generation probabilities than equally common non-associated chains. Because HLA typing was unavailable for some donors at each locus, only the typed subset was used in association tests. A cluster of highly shared sequence variants was judged likely to be a technical artifact of the sequencing pipeline. A later analysis found that most CMV-associated TCR beta chains appeared HLA-restricted, with HLA associations seemingly driven largely by CMV exposure. In a later analysis, about 16,000 TCR beta sequences were associated with specific HLA alleles at a false discovery rate of 0.05. Most TCR sequences were seen in very few donors, while some public TCRs were found in many individuals. The authors suggested that the approach could potentially be extended to other disease states and immunological phenotypes. When HLA alleles, especially DR and DQ, strongly co-occurred, attributing TCR associations to individual alleles was difficult. In an earlier analysis of 500 to 650 of the donors, most TCR beta V segments appeared in productive rearrangements about 90% or about 30% of the time, broadly matching IMGT annotations. V-gene and J-gene trimming of TCR beta chains was associated with a missense DCLRE1C variant in a later genetic analysis, and the association was replicated in an independent cohort.

As concerns this clone: What antigen it recognizes has not been identified. Qualities for individual bases were not recorded, and no much larger clone is one base off.

Inclusive of the bounding cysteine and phenylalanine, the CDR3 is 14 residues long. Just CDR3 DNA is preserved here, 42 bases in frame from base 1. The germline V gene (reference sequence) sets CDR1 to MNHEY and CDR2 to SMNVEV. The junction shows trimming of 5 bases on V and 7 bases on J, plus 18 bases between the germline ends. In total, more than 500 healthy bone marrow donors made up the cohort. Cohort members were all nominally healthy when sampled, although unrecorded immune exposures were likely present. The donor was CMV seronegative and belonged to the group of around 350 seronegative cohort members. A peripheral blood sample was provided by each donor, and peripheral blood mononuclear cells were used for TCR beta sequencing. The Qiagen DNeasy Blood Extraction Kit was used to extract genomic DNA from the blood cell samples. Libraries came from the immunoSEQ multiplex PCR assay. For the multiplex PCR, a mixture combining 60 forward primers for TCR Vbeta segments and 13 reverse primers for TCR Jbeta segments was used. The CDR3 region of rearranged TCR beta genes was amplified from genomic DNA by a multiplex PCR assay. Amplified TCR beta libraries were sequenced as 87-base-pair reads on the Illumina HiSeq System. Per the original workflow: A later analysis counted 75 million to 100 million unique TCR beta chains across the 666 repertoires, and 9 million to 14 million of these chains were shared by at least two donors. Raw reads were error-corrected and collapsed into unique sequences by a nearest-neighbor algorithm in which closely related sequences were merged to remove PCR and sequencing errors. Alignment of CDR3 sequences to IMGT reference sequences was used to assign V, D and J gene segments. For a sequence to be retained, a match of at least six nucleotides was required to both a V gene segment and a J gene segment. A rearrangement counted as productive if the CDR3 had no stop codons and remained in frame with V and J, and every other rearrangement counted as non-productive. Following IMGT convention, CDR3 was defined as the stretch from the second conserved V-encoded cysteine up to the conserved J-encoded phenylalanine. Sequences without an unambiguous match to a single V gene segment were excluded from the earlier analysis of several hundred of the donors. An earlier analysis of a few hundred of the donors called V segments functional above 56.7% productive rearrangements and segregating when the between-donor standard deviation exceeded 5%. To diagnose cytomegalovirus status from the catalog of TCR beta chain sequences, a statistical classification framework was built. In a later analysis, V and J genes were assigned by comparing TCR nucleotide sequences against IMGT/GENE-DB human TR gene sequences. In a later analysis, CDR3 sequences and most-parsimonious VDJ recombination scenarios were assigned using the TCRdist pipeline. In a later analysis, each TCR beta chain was defined by its CDR3 amino acid sequence together with its V-gene family, and reads lacking a unique V-gene family were excluded. In a later analysis, several hundred highly shared, low-generation-probability nucleotide sequences were removed to address suspected cross-contamination and a sequencing artifact. In a later analysis, a clonal expansion index was calculated for each public chain from normalized within-repertoire ranks of inferred template counts. In a later analysis, generation probabilities were computed using a VDJ recombination model fitted to out-of-frame rearrangements, and the results were checked against IGoR. A later analysis scored TCR-TCR, TCR-HLA and TCR-CMV co-occurrence with hypergeometric tests, applying a repertoire-size bias correction to TCR pairs. To estimate false discovery rates, a later analysis permuted the HLA or CMV assignments 20 times. A later analysis grouped co-occurring TCRs with DBSCAN, adding TCRdist sequence similarity when clustering within HLA-allele-positive subsets. Repertoires with fewer than 30,000 or more than 120,000 public chains were left out of co-occurrence clustering, as were about 5 repertoires with anomalous nucleotide sharing. TCRdb carries this immuneACCESS record with in-frame sequences only. Its versions omit some clonotypes, under half of them owing to an unresolved V gene in the studies checked, with the rest unexplained. The V and J calls and clone size come from that table; D and trimming were worked out from the DNA. This sample holds more than 150,000 clones; around 86% were observed only once. The leading ten clones occupy about 0.8% of the sample.

The material sequenced was PBMCs. This sequence was found in a woman aged 18-29 years in good health and CMV-seronegative. The V gene is TRBV27 and the J gene is TRBJ2-7; the D gene identity is not certain. The CDR3 corresponds to CASSQQPSVWEQYF. The nucleotides are TGTGCCAGCAGTCAACAGCCCTCGGTATGGGAGCAGTACTTC.